This TCR beta chain emerged from a study of blood T cell repertoires in COVID-19. The overall study: Both acute and convalescent COVID-19 samples were obtained from the United States, Italy and Spain. PBMCs, B-cell-depleted T cells, or T cells were the source of the cDNA or gDNA that made up the material.

The protocol was immunoSEQ multiplex PCR, while the TCRdb copy is restricted to in-frame clones and leaves out a portion. The data show around 250,000 clones, about 89% seen once. This TCR was sampled from a woman between 35 and 50 years old who had recovered from COVID-19. Sequencing was done on a sample of peripheral blood.

The CDR3 DNA sequence: TGCGCCAGCAGCTTGGGGCTAGCGGAAACAGATACGCAGTATTTT. Translation: CASSLGLAETDTQYF. The V gene is TRBV5-1, the J gene TRBJ2-3; 7 nucleotides align to TRBD2. After removal of 0 bases from V and 3 bases from J, the junction contained 4 bases not matched to a gene. Germline CDR1 is SGHRS and CDR2 is YFSETQ. The CDR3 runs to 15 residues.